This T cell receptor (beta chain) was obtained from a study of human T cells and chemical hapten exposure. Time point denoted: pre-sensitization, week 0. Treatment given: therapeutic diphenylcyclopropenone sensitization with weekly scalp DPC. The CDR3 length is 15 residues. The V end was cut by 6 bases, the J end by 3 bases, with 16 bases between. Germline CDR1 SNHLY, CDR2 FYNNEI. TCRdb processed the RACE reads anew with MiXCR; each CDR3 protein has one entry. The repertoire holds over 300,000 distinct CDR3 sequences, with 4.5% to 5.5% as singletons. This clonotype was counted at least ten times. The sequence was collected from a woman in her forties or fifties with alopecia areata. Some clones in this sample may be carry-over from other donors' samples. Sequences were derived from whole blood, sampled in connection with sensitization to the hapten diphenylcyclopropenone (DPC). V and J are TRBV2 and TRBJ2-3; D may be TRBD1 (5 bases). This CDR3 is CASRELLSGTDTQYF. The CDR3 DNA reads TGTGCCAGCAGGGAATTACTTTCAGGGACAGATACGCAGTATTTT.